A single TCR beta chain is shown here with its context. V was shortened by 1 base and J by 4 bases, with 12 bases between the two germline ends. The CDR3 contains 14 residues. Germline-derived CDR1 and CDR2 are GTSNPN and SVGIG (reference sequence). Method: immunoSEQ multiplex PCR; TCRdb's copy keeps in-frame clones and lacks some. In the table there are 13,000 to 15,000 clones, roughly nine tenths of which are singletons. This sample is drawn from a study of blood T cell repertoires in COVID-19. The sample taken for sequencing was peripheral blood. The receptor's source is a human donor in a cohort sampled during active COVID-19. The chain recombines TRBV30 with TRBJ2-3; TRBD1 might be the D (6 bases). In DNA form, the CDR3 reads TGTGCCTGGAGTGAGAGGACAGCCTCAGATACGCAGTATTTT. Its protein product is CAWSERTASDTQYF. Full variable domain (rest looked up from reference TRBV30 and TRBJ2-3): SQTIHQWPATLVQPVGSPLSLECTVEGTSNPNLYWYRQAAGRGLQLLFYSVGIGQISSEVPQNLSASRPQDRQFILSSKKLLLSDSGFYLCAWSERTASDTQYFGPGTRLTVL.